The rows below give T cell receptor beta chains drawn from one sample of a study of cytomegalovirus exposure and HLA in healthy donors. Data came from immunoSEQ multiplex PCR; TCRdb stores just in-frame clones and leaves some out. Of some 120,000 clones listed, roughly 80% are singletons. The specimen sequenced was PBMCs. Receptors originate from a man under 40 in good health and CMV-seronegative. The CDR3 runs from the conserved cysteine through the conserved F or W. Fields, in order: V gene, J gene, D gene, clone size, CDR3 DNA, CDR3 protein. A D gene is named only where the DNA matches it firmly. Expanded clones get a size class; other rows say once, few or many, or leave the size out.

>TRBV29-1|TRBJ2-1|NA|NA
TGCAGCGTTGACCAGGGGGCGGGGGCCTCCTACAATGAGCAGTTCTTC
CSVDQGAGASYNEQFF
>TRBV6-1|TRBJ2-4|NA|few
TGTGCCAGCAGTGAACAGGGCCTTCCTCAGTACTTC
CASSEQGLPQYF
>TRBV7-6|TRBJ1-2|TRBD1|NA
TGTGCCAGCAGCCCCACAGGGGAGCGGTATGGCTACACCTTC
CASSPTGERYGYTF
>TRBV7-6|TRBJ2-3|TRBD1|NA
TGTGCCAGCAGCGAAATTCCGGGACAGGGCCTCACAGATACGCAGTATTTT
CASSEIPGQGLTDTQYF
>TRBV5-1|TRBJ1-1|NA|once
TGCGCCAGCAGACAGGGCCCGAACACTGAAGCTTTCTTT
CASRQGPNTEAFF
>TRBV4-2|TRBJ1-3|NA|NA
TGTGCCAGCAGCCAAGATAGAGGACAGCCGATCTCTGGAAACACCATATATTTT
CASSQDRGQPISGNTIYF
>TRBV19|TRBJ1-5|NA|NA
TGTGCCAGTAGTCCCCAGGGTTTTAGTCAGCCCCAGCATTTT
CASSPQGFSQPQHF
>TRBV4-1|TRBJ2-1|TRBD2|NA
TGCGCCAGCAGCCAGGAAACTAGCGGCTCCTACAATGAGCAGTTCTTC
CASSQETSGSYNEQFF
>TRBV7-9|TRBJ1-3|NA|NA
TGTGCCAGCAGCTTAGCGAGGGACACGGCTTACTCTGGAAACACCATATATTTT
CASSLARDTAYSGNTIYF
>TRBV28|TRBJ1-5|TRBD1|NA
TGTGCCAGCAGCAATGACAGGGGGCATCAGCCCCAGCATTTT
CASSNDRGHQPQHF
>TRBV29-1|TRBJ1-4|TRBD1|few
TGCAGCGTCGCCGGGACAGGGAGAAGGGGGAATGAAAAACTGTTTTTT
CSVAGTGRRGNEKLFF
>TRBV16|TRBJ1-2|TRBD1|few
TGTGCCAGCAGCCAATCGGAAGACAGGGGGTTGGTGGGCTACACCTTC
CASSQSEDRGLVGYTF
>TRBV5-6|TRBJ1-2|NA|NA
TGTGCCAGCAGCCCAGGAAATGGCTACACCTTC
CASSPGNGYTF
>TRBV11-3|TRBJ2-2|NA|NA
TGTGCCAGCAGCTTATCCAGATATACCGGGGAGCTGTTTTTT
CASSLSRYTGELFF
>TRBV6-4|TRBJ1-5|NA|NA
TGTGCCAGCAGTGAACAGTGGGGGGTCAGTCAGCCCCAGCATTTT
CASSEQWGVSQPQHF
>TRBV9|TRBJ2-1|NA|few
TGTGCCAGCAGCGTTGAACTAAGATCCTACAATGAGCAGTTCTTC
CASSVELRSYNEQFF
>TRBV4-1|TRBJ1-2|TRBD1|NA
TGCGCCAGCAGCCAAGATCGGACAGGGGGCTCTAACTATGGCTACACCTTC
CASSQDRTGGSNYGYTF
>TRBV7-9|TRBJ1-5|TRBD1|NA
TGTGCCAGCAGCTTAGCCGACAGGGGCAATCAGCCCCAGCATTTT
CASSLADRGNQPQHF
>TRBV9|TRBJ2-2|NA|NA
TGTGCCAGCAGCGTAGGGCAGGGCCCCGGGGAGCTGTTTTTT
CASSVGQGPGELFF
>TRBV19|TRBJ2-1|NA|NA
TGTGCCAGTAGCCCCAGGGATCTACCGAATGAGCAGTTCTTC
CASSPRDLPNEQFF
>TRBV2|TRBJ1-5|NA|NA
TGTGCCAGCAGCTCCCGGGGGGCGCGAAATCAGCCCCAGCATTTT
CASSSRGARNQPQHF
>TRBV2|TRBJ2-7|NA|NA
TGTGCCAGCAGTGATGGTGGGCAGGTACCCTACGAGCAGTACTTC
CASSDGGQVPYEQYF
>TRBV14|TRBJ2-5|TRBD1|few
TGTGCCAGCAGCCAGCCGGGACAGGGATCCGAGACCCAGTACTTC
CASSQPGQGSETQYF
>TRBV18|TRBJ1-4|NA|NA
TGTGCCAGCTCACCAATTTCAGGGACTGGGAATGAAAAACTGTTTTTT
CASSPISGTGNEKLFF
>TRBV18|TRBJ2-3|NA|NA
TGTGCCAGCTCACCCTCTGGCACAGATACGCAGTATTTT
CASSPSGTDTQYF